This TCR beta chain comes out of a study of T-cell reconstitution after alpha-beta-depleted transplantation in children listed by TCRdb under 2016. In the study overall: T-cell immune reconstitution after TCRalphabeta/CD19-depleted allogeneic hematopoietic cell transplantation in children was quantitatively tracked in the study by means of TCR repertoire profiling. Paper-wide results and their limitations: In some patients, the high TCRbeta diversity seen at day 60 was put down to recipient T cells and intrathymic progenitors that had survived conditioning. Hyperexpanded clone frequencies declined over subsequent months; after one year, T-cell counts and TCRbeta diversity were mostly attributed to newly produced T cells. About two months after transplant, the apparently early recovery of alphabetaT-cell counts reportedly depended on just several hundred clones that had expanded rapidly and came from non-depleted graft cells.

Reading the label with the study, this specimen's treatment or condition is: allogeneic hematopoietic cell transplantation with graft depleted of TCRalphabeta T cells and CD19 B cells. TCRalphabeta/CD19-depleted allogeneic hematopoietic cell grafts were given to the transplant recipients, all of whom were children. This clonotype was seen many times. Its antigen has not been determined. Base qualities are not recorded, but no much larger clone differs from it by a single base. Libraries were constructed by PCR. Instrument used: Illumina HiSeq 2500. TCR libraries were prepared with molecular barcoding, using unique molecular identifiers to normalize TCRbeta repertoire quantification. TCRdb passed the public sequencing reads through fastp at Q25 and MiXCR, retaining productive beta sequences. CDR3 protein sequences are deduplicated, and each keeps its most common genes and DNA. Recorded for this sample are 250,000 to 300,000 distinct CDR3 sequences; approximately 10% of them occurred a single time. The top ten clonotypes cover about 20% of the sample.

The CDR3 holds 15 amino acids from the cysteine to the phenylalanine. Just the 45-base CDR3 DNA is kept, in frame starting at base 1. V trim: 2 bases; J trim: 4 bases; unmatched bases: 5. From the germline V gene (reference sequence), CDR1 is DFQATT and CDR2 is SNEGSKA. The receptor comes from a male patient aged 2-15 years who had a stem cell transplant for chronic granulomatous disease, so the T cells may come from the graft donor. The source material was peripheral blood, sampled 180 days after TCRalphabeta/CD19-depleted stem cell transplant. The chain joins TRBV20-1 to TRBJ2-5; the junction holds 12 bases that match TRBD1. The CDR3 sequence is CSARPRDRGLETQYF. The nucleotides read TGCAGTGCTAGACCCCGGGACAGGGGGCTAGAGACCCAGTACTTC.